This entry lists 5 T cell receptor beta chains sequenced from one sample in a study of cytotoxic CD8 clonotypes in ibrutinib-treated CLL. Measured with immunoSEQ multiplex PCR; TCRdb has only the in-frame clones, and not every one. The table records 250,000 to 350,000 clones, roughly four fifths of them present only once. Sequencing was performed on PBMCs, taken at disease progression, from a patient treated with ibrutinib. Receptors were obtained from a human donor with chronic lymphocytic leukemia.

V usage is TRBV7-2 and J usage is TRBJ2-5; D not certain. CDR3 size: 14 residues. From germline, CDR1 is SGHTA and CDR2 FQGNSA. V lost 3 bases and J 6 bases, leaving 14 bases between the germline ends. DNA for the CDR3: TGTGCCAGCAGCTTGAGTTACGGTATTCAGACCCAGTACTTC. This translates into CASSLSYGIQTQYF.

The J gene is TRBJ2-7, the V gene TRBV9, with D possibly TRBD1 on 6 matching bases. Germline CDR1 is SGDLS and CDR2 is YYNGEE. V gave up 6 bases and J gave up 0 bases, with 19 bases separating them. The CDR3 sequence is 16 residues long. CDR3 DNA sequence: TGTGCCAGCACCCCCGGGTGGGGGCCCCCCTCCTACGAGCAGTACTTC. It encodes CASTPGWGPPSYEQYF.

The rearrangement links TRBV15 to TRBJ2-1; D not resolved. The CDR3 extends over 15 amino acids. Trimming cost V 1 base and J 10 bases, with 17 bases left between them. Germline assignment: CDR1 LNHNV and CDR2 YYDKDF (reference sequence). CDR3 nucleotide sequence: TGTGCCACCAGCAGAGGCCCGATAGTTCATCAGGAGCAGTTCTTC. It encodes CATSRGPIVHQEQFF.

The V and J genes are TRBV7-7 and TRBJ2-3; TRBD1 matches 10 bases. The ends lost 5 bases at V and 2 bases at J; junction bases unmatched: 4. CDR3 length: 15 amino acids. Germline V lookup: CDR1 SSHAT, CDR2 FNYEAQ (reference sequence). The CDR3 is CASSRTGGNTDTQYF. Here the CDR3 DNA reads TGTGCCAGCAGCCGGACAGGGGGGAACACAGATACGCAGTATTTT. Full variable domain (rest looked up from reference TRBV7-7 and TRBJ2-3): GAGVSQSPRYKVTKRGQDVTLRCDPISSHATLYWYQQALGQGPEFLTYFNYEAQPDKSGLPSDRFSAERPEGSISTLTIQRTEQRDSAMYRCASSRTGGNTDTQYFGPGTRLTVL.

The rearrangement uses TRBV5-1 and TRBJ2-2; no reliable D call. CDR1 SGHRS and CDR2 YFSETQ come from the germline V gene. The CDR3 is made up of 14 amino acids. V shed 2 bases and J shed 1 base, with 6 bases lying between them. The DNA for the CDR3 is TGCGCCAGCAGCTTTCCAGGGAACACCGGGGAGCTGTTTTTT. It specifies CASSFPGNTGELFF.